This entry lists 2 T cell receptor beta chains sequenced from one sample in a study of long-term antiretroviral therapy in people with HIV. The libraries were made with immunoSEQ v3.0 at survey level. Produced via immunoSEQ multiplex PCR; TCRdb's table is partial and in-frame only. The sample holds roughly 44,000 clones; around 96% are singletons and the top ten take about 2.6%. This specimen was unsorted PBMCs, taken 3.7 years after starting antiretroviral therapy. The receptors here all came from a woman aged 50 to 60 with HIV.

The V and J genes are TRBV5-6 and TRBJ1-1; the D gene is possibly TRBD1 (5 bases). V was cut by 0 bases and J by 4 bases, with 13 bases left in between. Germline V gene lookup returns CDR1 SGHDT and CDR2 YYEEEE. This CDR3 is built from 15 residues. CDR3 DNA: TGTGCCAGCAGCTTGGGGAGGGCTCAGGGCACTGAAGCTTTCTTT. This encodes CASSLGRAQGTEAFF.

The gene calls are TRBV9 and TRBJ1-1, with 9 bases that match TRBD1. Per the germline V gene, CDR1 is SGDLS and CDR2 is YYNGEE. This CDR3 is built from 16 residues. J was trimmed by 5 bases and V by 4 bases; bases with no gene match: 12. CDR3 bases: TGTGCCAGCAGCCCTGACACGGGACAGGGAGGGACTGAAGCTTTCTTT. Encoded protein: CASSPDTGQGGTEAFF. The whole variable domain, remainder taken from reference TRBV9 and TRBJ1-1, is DSGVTQTPKHLITATGQRVTLRCSPRSGDLSVYWYQQSLDQGLQFLIQYYNGEERAKGNILERFSAQQFPDLHSELNLSSLELGDSALYFCASSPDTGQGGTEAFFGQGTRLTVV.